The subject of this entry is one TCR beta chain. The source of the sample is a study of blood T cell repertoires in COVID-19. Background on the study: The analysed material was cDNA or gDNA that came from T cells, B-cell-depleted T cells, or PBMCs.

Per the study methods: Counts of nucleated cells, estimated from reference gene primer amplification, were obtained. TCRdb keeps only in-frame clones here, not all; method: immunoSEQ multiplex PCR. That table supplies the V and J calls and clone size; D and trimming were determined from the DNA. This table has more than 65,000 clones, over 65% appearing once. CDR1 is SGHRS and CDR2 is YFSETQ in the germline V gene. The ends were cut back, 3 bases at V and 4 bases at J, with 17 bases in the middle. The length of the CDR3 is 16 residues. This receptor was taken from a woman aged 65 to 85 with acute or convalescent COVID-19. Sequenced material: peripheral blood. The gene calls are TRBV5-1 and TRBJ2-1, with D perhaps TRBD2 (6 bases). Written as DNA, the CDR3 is TGCGCCAGCAGCTCACGAAGAGCGGGCGGGTACAATGAGCAGTTCTTC. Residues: CASSSRRAGGYNEQFF.